Listed here are 30 T cell receptor beta chains from one sample, sequenced in a study of blood T cell repertoires in COVID-19. Produced via immunoSEQ multiplex PCR; TCRdb's table is partial and in-frame only. Altogether nearly 400,000 clones are present, around 92% being singletons, with the ten largest covering less than 2%. The specimen was PBMCs or T cells enriched from blood (not recorded which). The receptors were gathered from a woman aged 25-40 years who had recovered from COVID-19.

The CDR3 is CSVDRTGGFTDTQYF. CDR3 in DNA: TGCAGCGTTGATCGGACAGGGGGTTTTACGGATACGCAGTATTTT. The rearrangement links TRBV29-1 to TRBJ2-3, with TRBD1 matching over 10 bases. Germline V gene sequence: CDR1 SQVTM, CDR2 ANQGSEA. The trim removed 3 bases at V and 6 bases at J, leaving 9 bases unmatched. This CDR3 has 15 residues.

This sequence joins TRBV6-5 and TRBJ1-1; D not resolved. Trimming stripped 8 bases from V and 5 bases from J, with 15 bases between. CDR1 is MNHEY and CDR2 is SVGAGI in the germline V gene. The CDR3 has 13 residues. This chain's CDR3 is CASHPAEKTEAFF. CDR3 DNA sequence: TGTGCCAGCCATCCGGCGGAAAAGACTGAAGCTTTCTTT.

CDR3 sequence: CASSQGLRRTFKYF. CDR3 coding DNA: TGTGCCAGCAGCCAAGGTTTAAGGCGGACTTTCAAGTACTTC. The chain links TRBV3-1 (or the pseudogene TRBV3-2) to TRBJ2-4, with TRBD2 as a possible D gene (5 bases). Germline V lookup: CDR1 LGHDT, CDR2 YNNKEL (reference sequence). This CDR3 region has 14 residues. The germline V and J ends were trimmed by 1 base and 14 bases, with 18 bases remaining between them.

J is TRBJ1-1 and V is TRBV6-5; D perhaps matches TRBD1 (5 bases). CDR1 MNHEY and CDR2 SVGAGI come from the germline V gene. The CDR3 consists of 14 residues. V shed 0 bases and J shed 7 bases, with 12 bases lying between them. CDR3 in DNA: TGTGCCAGCAGTTACTCGGGGCCAAGGTTTGAAGCTTTCTTT. This translates into CASSYSGPRFEAFF.

This chain joins TRBV11-2 and TRBJ2-4; D gene unclear. Germline CDR1 is SGHAT and CDR2 is FQNNGV. V was trimmed by 0 bases and J by 6 bases, leaving 9 bases between them. The CDR3 covers 14 residues. CDR3 sequence: CASSLDIGVNIQYF. For the CDR3, the DNA is TGTGCCAGCAGCTTAGACATCGGAGTAAACATTCAGTACTTC.

The rearrangement uses TRBV6-1 and TRBJ1-5; 7 nucleotides agree with TRBD1. Looked up from germline, CDR1 is MNHNS and CDR2 is SASEGT. V trimming: 4 bases; J trimming: 6 bases; junction bases outside the gene matches: 15. The CDR3 sequence is 17 residues long. CDR3 protein: CASSGSGNRGDGQPQHF. Here the CDR3 DNA reads TGTGCCAGCAGTGGTTCGGGTAACAGGGGAGATGGTCAGCCCCAGCATTTT.

The gene calls are TRBV11-2 and TRBJ1-2; TRBD1 agrees at 9 bases. Germline V lookup: CDR1 SGHAT, CDR2 FQNNGV. The CDR3 has 14 residues. J gave up 3 bases and V 5 bases, and 4 bases lay outside the gene matches. This CDR3 reads CASSLRTGDYGYTF. In DNA, the CDR3 is TGTGCCAGCAGCCTGCGGACAGGGGACTATGGCTACACCTTC.

V usage is TRBV7-3 and J usage is TRBJ2-5, with 7 bases identical to TRBD1. Germline-derived CDR1 and CDR2 are SGHTA and FQGTGA. J lost 5 bases, V lost 6 bases, and 12 bases had no gene match. The CDR3 loop spans 15 amino acids. For the CDR3, the DNA is TGTGCCAGCAGTTCCGGGACAGCGGTATCCGAGACCCAGTACTTC. Encoded protein: CASSSGTAVSETQYF. Variable domain in full (rest from reference TRBV7-3 and TRBJ2-5): GAGVSQTPSNKVTEKGKYVELRCDPISGHTALYWYRQSLGQGPEFLIYFQGTGAADDSGLPNDRFFAVRPEGSVSTLKIQRTERGDSAVYLCASSSGTAVSETQYFGPGTRLLVL.

The CDR3 bases are TGTGCCAGCAGCCCTCGGACAGGGGGCGAGCCCCAGCATTTT. It translates to CASSPRTGGEPQHF. This chain connects TRBV9 to TRBJ1-5, with 11 nucleotides matching TRBD1. The length of the CDR3 is 14 residues. CDR1 is SGDLS, CDR2 YYNGEE, per germline. Germline trimming cut 4 bases from V and 8 bases from J; bases unmatched to any gene: 5.

The CDR3 reads CASSRPTARSTEAFF. The DNA for the CDR3 is TGTGCCAGCAGCCGCCCGACAGCTAGGTCCACTGAAGCTTTCTTT. The gene calls are TRBV6-5 and TRBJ1-1, with D possibly being TRBD1 (5 bases). Germline V gene data show CDR1 as MNHEY and CDR2 as SVGAGI. V dropped 6 bases and J dropped 4 bases, with 18 bases sitting between them. This CDR3 comprises 15 residues.

In nucleotides, the CDR3 is TGCGCCAGCAGCCAACTGACAGCCTACGAGCAGTACTTC. This encodes CASSQLTAYEQYF. V usage is TRBV4-1 and J usage is TRBJ2-7, with TRBD1 as a possible D gene (5 bases). Germline CDR1 and CDR2: MGHRA and YSYEKL. The CDR3 covers 13 residues. V shed 2 bases and J shed 2 bases, with 7 bases lying between them.

The chain recombines TRBV11-2 with TRBJ2-7; a possible D gene is TRBD1 (6 bases). This CDR3 contains 14 residues. V dropped 3 bases and J dropped 3 bases, with 12 bases sitting between them. Germline-derived CDR1 and CDR2 are SGHAT and FQNNGV. The CDR3 DNA is TGTGCCAGCAGCTTCTCAACAGGGTTCTACGAGCAGTACTTC. It encodes CASSFSTGFYEQYF. The full variable domain, in which reference TRBV11-2 and TRBJ2-7 provide the parts outside the CDR3, is EAGVAQSPRYKIIEKRQSVAFWCNPISGHATLYWYQQILGQGPKLLIQFQNNGVVDDSQLPKDRFSAERLKGVDSTLKIQPAKLEDSAVYLCASSFSTGFYEQYFGPGTRLTVT.

This rearrangement joins TRBV4-1 to TRBJ1-1, with 7 positions matching TRBD1. The CDR3 is made up of 16 amino acids. V lost 5 bases to trimming and J lost 0 bases; unmatched junction nucleotides: 9. Looked up from germline, CDR1 is MGHRA and CDR2 is YSYEKL. The DNA for the CDR3 is TGCGCCAGCAGCTTACAAACCGGGACAGTGAACACTGAAGCTTTCTTT. Translation: CASSLQTGTVNTEAFF.

To note about this clone: At one end, the junction sequence differs from germline, possibly due to a read error. The chain recombines TRBV12-3 or TRBV12-4 with TRBJ1-1; 7 bases agree with TRBD1. This CDR3 has 13 residues. CDR3 in amino acids: CASSSSRDSDFRF. The CDR3 nucleotides are TGTGCCAGCAGTTCTAGCCGGGACAGCGACTTTCGCTTT.

This clone was detected once. The chain carries TRBV3-1 (or the pseudogene TRBV3-2) and TRBJ2-1; 11 nucleotides line up with TRBD2. This CDR3 comprises 15 residues. Trimming removed 3 bases from V and 8 bases from J; junction bases left unmatched: 6. The germline gives CDR1 LGHDT, CDR2 YNNKEL (reference sequence). The CDR3, as DNA: TGTGCCAGCAGCCATCTAGCGGGGGGTGTCTATGAGCAGTTCTTC. Amino acid sequence: CASSHLAGGVYEQFF.

This clone came up once. This chain joins TRBV27 and TRBJ1-2, with 8 bases fitting TRBD1. V was pared by 3 bases and J by 1 base, with 7 bases of the junction left unmatched. CDR1 MNHEY and CDR2 SMNVEV come from the germline V gene (reference sequence). This CDR3 region has 16 residues. The CDR3 nucleotides are TGTGCCAGCAGTTTGGGCAGGGGGCGAAGTAACTATGGCTACACCTTC. As protein: CASSLGRGRSNYGYTF.

The gene calls are TRBV9 and TRBJ2-1, with a weak D call TRBD2 (6 bases). The CDR3 spans 14 residues. The V end lost 4 bases, the J end lost 5 bases, and 13 bases lay between the germline ends. Germline V gene data show CDR1 as SGDLS and CDR2 as YYNGEE. Here the CDR3 DNA reads TGTGCCAGCAGCCCTATAGCGGTTAACAATGAGCAGTTCTTC. It translates to CASSPIAVNNEQFF.

V is TRBV7-6 and J is TRBJ2-1; TRBD2 aligns across 11 bases. Per germline, CDR1 SGHVS and CDR2 FNYEAQ. CDR3 length: 18 residues. Unmatched junction bases numbered 5, after V lost 1 base and J lost 0 bases. The DNA of the CDR3 is TGTGCCAGCAGCTTAGACACTAGCGGGAGATTCTCCTACAATGAGCAGTTCTTC. Its translation is CASSLDTSGRFSYNEQFF.

In its sample, this clone was seen a few times. This chain connects TRBV2 to TRBJ1-2; 8 bases align to TRBD1. Germline lookup yields CDR1 SNHLY and CDR2 FYNNEI. The CDR3 runs 13 residues. With V trimmed by 7 bases and J by 3 bases, 4 bases remained unmatched. The CDR3 coding sequence is TGTGCCAGCAACCTGGGACAGGACTATGGCTACACCTTC. Protein sequence: CASNLGQDYGYTF. Variable domain in full (rest from reference TRBV2 and TRBJ1-2): EPEVTQTPSHQVTQMGQEVILRCVPISNHLYFYWYRQILGQKVEFLVSFYNNEISEKSEIFDDQFSVERPDGSNFTLKIRSTKLEDSAMYFCASNLGQDYGYTFGSGTRLTVV.

This rearrangement joins TRBV7-3 to TRBJ2-5, with 11 bases that match TRBD2. Germline V gene sequence: CDR1 SGHTA, CDR2 FQGTGA. This CDR3 has 16 residues. V trimming: 5 bases; J trimming: 2 bases; junction bases outside the gene matches: 7. CDR3 sequence reads: CASSRGTSGNQETQYF. The DNA for the CDR3 is TGTGCCAGCAGCCGGGGGACTAGCGGTAATCAAGAGACCCAGTACTTC.

The chain has TRBV7-6 and TRBJ1-1; 10 nucleotides line up with TRBD1. CDR1 SGHVS and CDR2 FNYEAQ come from the germline V gene. This CDR3 is built from 15 residues. Trimming took 4 bases from V and 1 from J; bases not matched to a gene: 3. CDR3: CASSSRDRGNTEAFF. CDR3 nucleotide sequence: TGTGCCAGCAGCTCCCGGGACAGGGGGAACACTGAAGCTTTCTTT.

The gene calls are TRBV15 and TRBJ1-2, with D uncertain. This CDR3 spans 18 amino acids. Germline V gene lookup returns CDR1 LNHNV and CDR2 YYDKDF (reference sequence). The V end lost 1 base, the J end lost 1 base, and 19 bases lay between the germline ends. DNA of the CDR3: TGTGCCACCAGCAGAGGGACCGGCGGAAGAGGACTTAACTATGGCTACACCTTC. Translated: CATSRGTGGRGLNYGYTF.

This clone was seen only a few times. The rearrangement uses TRBV9 and TRBJ2-2; D is uncertain. V lost 2 bases and J lost 3, with 14 bases in between. The CDR3 totals 16 residues. CDR1 is SGDLS, CDR2 YYNGEE, per germline. The CDR3 loop reads CASSVSRFPDTGELFF. The CDR3 DNA reads as TGTGCCAGCAGCGTGAGCAGGTTCCCTGACACCGGGGAGCTGTTTTTT.

The chain employs TRBV3-1 (or the pseudogene TRBV3-2) and TRBJ2-5; D is ambiguous. Germline assignment: CDR1 LGHDT and CDR2 YNNKEL (reference sequence). V dropped 6 bases and J dropped 1 base, with 12 bases sitting between them. The CDR3 covers 14 residues. The CDR3 region is CASRAVGVQETQYF. The CDR3 nucleotides read TGTGCCAGCAGAGCCGTGGGCGTCCAAGAGACCCAGTACTTC.

J is TRBJ2-6 and V is TRBV5-1, with D perhaps matching TRBD1 (5 bases). The CDR3 contains 15 residues. Trimming took 2 bases from V and 4 from J, leaving 10 bases between them. CDR1 and CDR2 (germline): SGHRS, YFSETQ. In DNA, the CDR3 is TGCGCCAGCAGCTTTCAGGGTACCGGGGCCAACGTCCTGACTTTC. This gives the protein CASSFQGTGANVLTF.

Comment on this clone: Compared with germline, one end of the junction differs, possibly owing to a read error. The rearrangement joins TRBV28 to TRBJ1-2; 9 bases fit TRBD1. The CDR3 consists of 16 residues. From germline, CDR1 is MDHEN and CDR2 SYDVKM. The CDR3 spells CASSLSSGTGQRGYTF. CDR3 bases: TGTGCCAGCAGCTTATCCTCCGGGACAGGGCAGAGAGGCTACACCTTC.

This chain joins TRBV24-1 and TRBJ1-5, with TRBD1 identical over 8 bases. The CDR3 is 19 residues long. Germline V gives CDR1 KGHDR, CDR2 SFDVKD. The ends lost 5 bases at V and 4 bases at J; junction bases unmatched: 18. In nucleotides, the CDR3 is TGTGCCACCAGTGCCCTTTGTCCCGGGACAGGTAGAGGGAATCAGCCCCAGCATTTT. Protein: CATSALCPGTGRGNQPQHF.

This chain joins TRBV27 and TRBJ1-6; D call uncertain. The CDR3 length is 14 residues. V was cut by 2 bases and J by 6 bases, with 8 bases left in between. The germline V gene encodes CDR1 MNHEY and CDR2 SMNVEV (reference sequence). CDR3 coding DNA: TGTGCCAGCAGTTTAGAACAACCTAATTCACCCCTCCACTTT. Residues: CASSLEQPNSPLHF.

This chain links TRBV11-2 with TRBJ1-2; 7 bases are a match to TRBD1. The V gene end was trimmed by 3 bases and the J gene end by 8 bases; junction bases not matched to a gene: 3. The germline V gene encodes CDR1 SGHAT and CDR2 FQNNGV. This CDR3 contains 12 residues. The CDR3 loop reads CASSLTGSGYTF. CDR3 nucleotides: TGTGCCAGCAGCTTGACAGGGTCGGGCTACACCTTC.

V usage is TRBV5-1 and J usage is TRBJ1-2; possibly TRBD1 for D (5 bases). Per the germline V gene, CDR1 is SGHRS and CDR2 is YFSETQ. The CDR3 length is 12 residues. Trimming left V 5 bases short and J 4 bases short, with 9 bases between. The CDR3 DNA reads as TGCGCCAGCAGGGAGGGGCTCTATGGCTACACCTTC. Encoded protein: CASREGLYGYTF.